This TCR beta chain was identified during a study of T cell responses to AZD1222 COVID-19 vaccine. At the level of the study: Second doses were pooled across both intervals (about 4 or about 12 weeks).

Points on this clone: As yet, its antigen is unknown.

This CDR3 spans 15 amino acids. The V end lost 6 bases, the J end lost 0 bases, and 12 bases lay between the germline ends. From germline, CDR1 is MDHEN and CDR2 SYDVKM. The method was immunoSEQ multiplex PCR; TCRdb's version includes in-frame clones alone and lacks a portion of them. Here the sample spans about 120,000 clones, 93% being singletons. General study findings and limits: Rises in breadth and depth of Spike-specific TCRs came after two AZD1222 doses.

Sequenced here: peripheral blood, sampled on day 0 of AZD1222 vaccination. This receptor was identified in an adult in good health. This chain joins TRBV28 and TRBJ2-1, with D possibly called TRBD1 or TRBD2 (5 bases each). The CDR3 is CASRRDQSSYNEQFF. CDR3 nucleotide sequence: TGTGCCAGCAGAAGGGACCAGAGCTCCTACAATGAGCAGTTCTTC.